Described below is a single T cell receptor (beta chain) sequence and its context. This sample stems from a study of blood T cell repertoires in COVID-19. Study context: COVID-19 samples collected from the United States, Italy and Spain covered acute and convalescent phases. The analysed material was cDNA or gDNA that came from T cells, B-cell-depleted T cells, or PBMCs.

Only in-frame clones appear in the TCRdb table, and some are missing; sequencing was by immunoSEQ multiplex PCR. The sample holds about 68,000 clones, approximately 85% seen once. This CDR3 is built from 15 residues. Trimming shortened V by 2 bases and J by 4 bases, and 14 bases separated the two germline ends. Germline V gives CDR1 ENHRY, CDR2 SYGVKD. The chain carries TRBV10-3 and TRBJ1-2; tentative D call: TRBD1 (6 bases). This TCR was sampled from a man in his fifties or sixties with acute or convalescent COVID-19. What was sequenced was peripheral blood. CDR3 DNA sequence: TGTGCCATCAGTGAGACTCCGGACAGAATCTATGGCTACACCTTC. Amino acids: CAISETPDRIYGYTF.